The 31 T cell receptor beta chains given below trace back to one sample, sequenced in a study of T cell repertoires in cytomegalovirus infection. One entry per CDR3 protein, called by TCRdb with MiXCR from the reads. The sample consists of about 740,000 distinct CDR3 sequences, 35% of them appearing once. The sequencing input was PBMCs. These receptors were obtained from a human donor in good health (CMV status not recorded). Some clones in this sample may be carry-over from other donors' samples.

The chain combines TRBV12-3 or TRBV12-4 with TRBJ1-2; possibly TRBD1 for D (5 bases). The length of the CDR3 is 12 residues. V lost 5 bases and J 7 bases, leaving 11 bases between the germline ends. CDR3 protein: CASSLPTAGYTF. CDR3 coding DNA: TGTGCCAGCAGTCTGCCGACAGCTGGCTACACCTTC.

There are a few counts of this clonotype. The V and J genes are TRBV20-1 and TRBJ1-1; D gene unclear. Germline values: CDR1 DFQATT, CDR2 SNEGSKA (reference sequence). Trimming removed 4 bases from V and 6 bases from J, with 6 bases in between. The length of the CDR3 is 10 residues. The CDR3 coding sequence is TGCAGTGCTACCGGCTCTGAAGCTTTCTTT. Translated, it gives CSATGSEAFF.

J is TRBJ1-3 and V is TRBV11-2; no clear D gene. Germline CDR1 reads SGHAT; CDR2 reads FQNNGV. V lost 5 bases and J lost 0, with 5 bases in between. CDR3 length: 13 amino acids. The DNA for the CDR3 is TGTGCCAGCAGCGTCCTCTCTGGAAACACCATATATTTT. This encodes CASSVLSGNTIYF.

This clonotype was detected a few times. The rearrangement joins TRBV7-9 to TRBJ2-7; D is possibly TRBD1 or TRBD2 (5 bases each). Germline V gene lookup returns CDR1 SEHNR and CDR2 FQNEAQ (reference sequence). V was clipped by 2 bases and J by 7 bases, with 15 bases between them. The CDR3 is 14 residues long. The CDR3 loop is CASSLMMGWGEQYF. The CDR3 bases are TGTGCCAGCAGCTTAATGATGGGCTGGGGGGAGCAGTACTTC.

V and J are TRBV2 and TRBJ2-3; 9 nucleotides align to TRBD2. V lost 2 bases and J lost 3; bases outside the gene matches: 3. This CDR3 has 15 amino acids. The germline CDR1 and CDR2 sequences are SNHLY and FYNNEI. The CDR3 protein is CASSERRGGTDTQYF. The CDR3 DNA reads as TGTGCCAGCAGTGAACGGCGGGGGGGTACAGATACGCAGTATTTT.

The J gene is TRBJ1-2, the V gene TRBV28; D uncertain. From germline, CDR1 is MDHEN and CDR2 SYDVKM. Between the trimmed V and J ends, which lost 3 bases and 4 bases, there was a span of 12 bases. The CDR3 has 14 residues. CDR3 bases: TGTGCCAGCAGTTTTGATCAGGCCGTCTATGGCTACACCTTC. Residues: CASSFDQAVYGYTF.

This clonotype has just a few counts. The chain couples TRBV4-2 to TRBJ2-2; no reliable D call. This CDR3 contains 15 residues. Trimming left V 2 bases short and J 0 bases short, with 7 bases between. Germline values: CDR1 LGHNA, CDR2 YNFKEQ. The CDR3 DNA follows: TGTGCCAGCAGCCAAAGGGCGGCGAACACCGGGGAGCTGTTTTTT. The encoded protein is CASSQRAANTGELFF.

The rearrangement uses TRBV20-1 and TRBJ1-3; no definite D call. V lost 4 bases and J 2 bases, leaving 3 bases between the germline ends. CDR3 length: 11 amino acids. Per germline, CDR1 DFQATT and CDR2 SNEGSKA (reference sequence). The CDR3 region has the DNA TGCAGTGCTAATGCTGGAAACACCATATATTTT. Its translation is CSANAGNTIYF.

Regarding this clonotype: Being one base from a much bigger clone, this may be a read error. The J gene is TRBJ2-3, the V gene TRBV20-1, with D tentatively TRBD2 (5 bases). The germline gives CDR1 DFQATT, CDR2 SNEGSKA (reference sequence). The CDR3 runs 12 residues. The CDR3 spells CSASPSTYTQYF. The DNA of the CDR3 is TGCAGTGCTAGCCCTAGCACATATACGCAGTATTTT.

This chain links TRBV10-3 with TRBJ1-3, with D uncertain. V lost 3 bases, J lost 2 bases, and 11 bases lay in between. Germline V gene lookup returns CDR1 ENHRY and CDR2 SYGVKD. The CDR3 loop spans 15 amino acids. CDR3 nucleotides: TGTGCCATCAGTGATTGGGCAGTAGCTGGAAACACCATATATTTT. Translation: CAISDWAVAGNTIYF.

This clonotype came up a few times. This sequence joins TRBV6-5 and TRBJ2-1; no firm D call. V was trimmed by 0 bases and J by 9 bases, leaving 9 bases between them. CDR1 MNHEY and CDR2 SVGAGI come from the germline V gene. CDR3 length: 13 amino acids. The CDR3 loop is CASSYSARVEQFF. CDR3 nucleotides: TGTGCCAGCAGTTACTCGGCAAGGGTTGAGCAGTTCTTC.

The chain couples TRBV7-2 to TRBJ1-2, with 11 bases fitting TRBD1. The CDR3 is 17 amino acids. V was clipped by 1 base and J by 4 bases; unmatched bases: 8. Germline CDR1 and CDR2: SGHTA and FQGNSA. CDR3 coding DNA: TGTGCCAGCAGCTTAGACCGGGGGACAGGGGGACTCTATGGCTACACCTTC. It encodes CASSLDRGTGGLYGYTF.

This clonotype came up a few times. The chain combines TRBV27 with TRBJ2-4, with D perhaps matching TRBD1 or TRBD2 (5 bases each). Between the trimmed V and J ends, which lost 3 bases and 0 bases, there was a span of 15 bases. This CDR3 has 17 residues. Germline lookup yields CDR1 MNHEY and CDR2 SMNVEV (reference sequence). CDR3 sequence (DNA): TGTGCCAGCAGTTTTAGAGGGACCCCCCGAGCCAAAAACATTCAGTACTTC. Translating gives CASSFRGTPRAKNIQYF.

With regard to this clonotype: The germline gene is not matched at one end of the junction; a read error may be the cause. The chain links TRBV2 to TRBJ1-4; D remains unclear. Per the germline V gene, CDR1 is SNHLY and CDR2 is FYNNEI. The CDR3 spans 11 residues. The CDR3: CASSELGIGIF. CDR3 nucleotides: TGTGCCAGCAGTGAATTGGGAATCGGGATTTTT. Variable domain in full (rest from reference TRBV2 and TRBJ1-4): EPEVTQTPSHQVTQMGQEVILRCVPISNHLYFYWYRQILGQKVEFLVSFYNNEISEKSEIFDDQFSVERPDGSNFTLKIRSTKLEDSAMYFCASSELGIGIFGSGTQLSVL.

This clonotype was counted a few times. The chain joins TRBV5-1 to TRBJ2-3; maybe TRBD2 (6 bases). CDR1 and CDR2 (germline): SGHRS, YFSETQ. The length of the CDR3 is 15 residues. V shed 0 bases and J shed 4 bases, with 12 bases lying between them. This CDR3 is CASSLGTPGADTQYF. CDR3 DNA sequence: TGCGCCAGCAGCTTGGGGACACCGGGAGCAGATACGCAGTATTTT.

The J gene is TRBJ1-3, the V gene TRBV6-2 or TRBV6-3; D gene ambiguous. The CDR3 is made up of 18 amino acids. V shed 5 bases and J shed 1 base, with 21 bases lying between them. Germline lookup yields CDR1 MNHEY and CDR2 SVGEGT. The DNA of the CDR3 is TGTGCCAGCAGTCCTACTCTCGGACCGCCGATATCTGGAAACACCATATATTTT. The encoded protein is CASSPTLGPPISGNTIYF.

This clonotype was seen more than once but under ten times. V is TRBV7-2 and J is TRBJ2-7; D possibly corresponds to TRBD1 (8 bases). Per the germline V gene, CDR1 is SGHTA and CDR2 is FQGNSA. The CDR3 has 14 amino acids. The germline V and J ends were trimmed by 4 bases and 4 bases, with 14 bases remaining between them. The CDR3 nucleotides read TGTGCCAGCAGCTCGGACAGGGAGGGGTACGAGCAGTACTTC. Its translation: CASSSDREGYEQYF.

Only a few counts were recorded for this clonotype. J is TRBJ1-3 and V is TRBV28; 8 bases align to TRBD1. After removal of 5 bases from V and 2 bases from J, the junction contained 8 bases not matched to a gene. Germline loops: CDR1 MDHEN, CDR2 SYDVKM. CDR3 length equals 16 residues. The CDR3 reads CASSIVGQVTGNTIYF. As DNA, the CDR3 is TGTGCCAGCAGTATAGTGGGACAGGTCACTGGAAACACCATATATTTT.

The gene calls are TRBV6-2 or TRBV6-3 and TRBJ2-1, with D perhaps TRBD1 (6 bases). The CDR3 consists of 13 residues. CDR1 MNHEY and CDR2 SVGEGT come from the germline V gene. Trimming shortened V by 11 bases and J by 6 bases, and 17 bases separated the two germline ends. The CDR3 loop reads CARGTYRVNEQFF. Written as DNA, the CDR3 is TGTGCCCGCGGTACTTACAGGGTCAATGAGCAGTTCTTC.

The chain is built from TRBV6-1 and TRBJ1-2; D ambiguous. V lost 6 bases and J lost 4, with 9 bases in between. This CDR3 comprises 12 residues. The germline gives CDR1 MNHNS, CDR2 SASEGT. CDR3 DNA: TGTGCCAGCAGGCTGGTCTCCTATGGCTACACCTTC. It codes for CASRLVSYGYTF.

The chain uses TRBV28 and TRBJ2-2, with a tentative D call TRBD1 (6 bases). The germline V gene has CDR1 MDHEN and CDR2 SYDVKM. This CDR3 contains 14 residues. Trimming shortened V by 8 bases and J by 5 bases, and 15 bases separated the two germline ends. In DNA, the CDR3 is TGTGCCAGCCTTACAGGGTCTGTTACCGGGGAGCTGTTTTTT. As protein: CASLTGSVTGELFF.

The chain carries TRBV7-6 and TRBJ2-7; 8 bases match TRBD1. The V gene end was trimmed by 5 bases and the J gene end by 3 bases; junction bases not matched to a gene: 9. This CDR3 spans 15 amino acids. Per germline, CDR1 SGHVS and CDR2 FNYEAQ. The CDR3: CASSAGTGGFYEQYF. The CDR3 DNA reads as TGTGCCAGCAGCGCCGGTACAGGGGGGTTCTACGAGCAGTACTTC.

The J gene is TRBJ2-2, the V gene TRBV12-3 or TRBV12-4; TRBD1 matches 7 bases. The J segment lost 7 bases and the V segment lost 2 bases, leaving 13 bases of the junction unmatched. CDR3 length: 17 amino acids. The CDR3 region is CASSLSGTAFRDGELFF. The CDR3 nucleotides are TGTGCCAGCAGTTTAAGTGGGACAGCCTTTAGGGACGGGGAGCTGTTTTTT.

This clonotype was found once. The chain has TRBV24-1 and TRBJ2-2; TRBD2 matches at 7 bases. The germline gives CDR1 KGHDR, CDR2 SFDVKD. This CDR3 has 16 amino acids. The J segment lost 1 base and the V segment lost 4 bases, leaving 5 bases of the junction unmatched. The CDR3, as DNA: TGTGCCACCAGTGACCCCAGCGGGAAGAACACCGGGGAGCTGTTTTTT. It codes for CATSDPSGKNTGELFF.

The gene calls are TRBV5-4 and TRBJ2-2; TRBD1 matches at 7 bases. This CDR3 comprises 16 residues. The germline gives CDR1 SGHNT, CDR2 YYREEE (reference sequence). Losses at the gene ends were 4 bases for V and 0 bases for J; bases not matched to a gene: 6. The CDR3 is CASSQDRHANTGELFF. CDR3 nucleotides: TGTGCCAGCAGCCAGGACAGGCACGCGAACACCGGGGAGCTGTTTTTT.

The V gene is TRBV6-5, the J gene TRBJ2-1; 9 bases align to TRBD2. Germline V gene data show CDR1 as MNHEY and CDR2 as SVGAGI. V shed 1 base, J shed 8 bases, and the junction held 9 bases outside the gene matches. The CDR3 covers 16 residues. The CDR3 region has the DNA TGTGCCAGCAGTTACTACGGCGGGAGGGAGGGGGATGAGCAGTTCTTC. Translated, it gives CASSYYGGREGDEQFF.

This chain joins TRBV28 and TRBJ1-2, with 8 bases identical to TRBD1. With 5 bases clipped from V and 5 bases from J, the junction kept 4 bases outside the gene matches. The CDR3 has 13 amino acids. CDR1 and CDR2 from the germline V gene are MDHEN and SYDVKM. CDR3 protein: CASSPQGAYGYTF. DNA of the CDR3: TGTGCCAGCAGTCCCCAGGGGGCATATGGCTACACCTTC.

The chain joins TRBV24-1 to TRBJ1-2; 7 bases agree with TRBD1. Trimming removed 4 bases from V and 5 bases from J; junction bases left unmatched: 6. The CDR3 is 14 residues long. CDR1 is KGHDR and CDR2 is SFDVKD in the germline V gene. The CDR3 reads CATSDTGVGYGYTF. Here the CDR3 DNA reads TGTGCCACCAGTGACACAGGGGTAGGGTATGGCTACACCTTC.

Comment on this clonotype: A read error is likely, as this CDR3 ends without the conserved phenylalanine or tryptophan. CDR3 nucleotide sequence: TGTGCCAGCAGTTACTCAAGGGCTAGAAGTTCACCCCTCCACTTG. Its protein is CASSYSRARSSPLHL. The gene calls are TRBV6-5 and TRBJ1-6; D is undetermined. CDR1 is MNHEY, CDR2 SVGAGI, per germline. This CDR3 contains 15 residues. V was trimmed by 0 bases and J by 9 bases, leaving 12 bases between them.

The rearrangement uses TRBV7-2 and TRBJ2-1, with 15 bases lining up with TRBD2. Germline CDR1 and CDR2: SGHTA and FQGNSA. The CDR3 has 20 residues. V lost 4 bases to trimming and J lost 9 bases; unmatched junction nucleotides: 19. In DNA form, the CDR3 reads TGTGCCAGCAGCTCCGACAGGGGACTAGCGGGAGGACAGGTCCCGGGTGAGCAGTTCTTC. Translated: CASSSDRGLAGGQVPGEQFF.

This clonotype was seen ten or more times. The chain carries TRBV6-6 and TRBJ2-3; unclear D gene. V gave up 6 bases and J gave up 2 bases, with 3 bases separating them. Germline-derived CDR1 and CDR2 are MNHNY and SVGAGI (reference sequence). The CDR3 length is 11 residues. As DNA, the CDR3 is TGTGCCAGCAGCAACACAGATACGCAGTATTTT. Protein: CASSNTDTQYF.